Following are 12 T cell receptor beta chains from one sample sequenced in a study of blood T cell repertoires in COVID-19. This table comes from immunoSEQ multiplex PCR, and its TCRdb copy is limited to in-frame clones, with some not included. The sample includes tens of thousands of clones, roughly 80% of them seen just once. Sequences were obtained from peripheral blood. Receptors originate from an elderly man with active or convalescent COVID-19.

This clone turned up a few times. V is TRBV7-2 and J is TRBJ1-5; D is uncertain. Germline CDR1 and CDR2: SGHTA and FQGNSA. V lost 2 bases to trimming and J lost 7 bases, with 15 bases between them. CDR3 length: 15 amino acids. CDR3 residues: CASSLRHSLNQPQHF. CDR3 sequence (DNA): TGTGCCAGCAGCTTACGACATTCATTGAACCAGCCCCAGCATTTT.

The chain employs TRBV6-5 and TRBJ1-5; a weak D match, TRBD1 (6 bases). V was trimmed by 5 bases and J by 3 bases, leaving 11 bases between them. Germline V gene data show CDR1 as MNHEY and CDR2 as SVGAGI. The CDR3 covers 14 residues. This CDR3 is CASSKQGNNQPQHF. CDR3 nucleotides: TGTGCCAGCAGTAAACAGGGAAACAATCAGCCCCAGCATTTT.

This chain connects TRBV5-1 to TRBJ2-2; a weak D match, TRBD1 (5 bases). V lost 0 bases, J lost 0 bases, and 9 bases lay in between. The CDR3 is 16 residues long. In germline, CDR1 is SGHRS, CDR2 YFSETQ. The CDR3 here is CASSLAGQTNTGELFF. CDR3 nucleotides: TGCGCCAGCAGCTTGGCTGGACAAACGAACACCGGGGAGCTGTTTTTT. The entire variable domain, with the rest obtained from reference TRBV5-1 and TRBJ2-2, is as follows: KAGVTQTPRYLIKTRGQQVTLSCSPISGHRSVSWYQQTPGQGLQFLFEYFSETQRNKGNFPGRFSGRQFSNSRSEMNVSTLELGDSALYLCASSLAGQTNTGELFFGEGSRLTVL.

V gene TRBV5-8 combines with J gene TRBJ1-2; 9 positions match TRBD1. Per germline, CDR1 SGHTS and CDR2 YDEGEE. CDR3 size: 13 residues. V lost 3 bases to trimming and J lost 5 bases; unmatched junction nucleotides: 2. The CDR3 region is CASSYGQGYGYTF. Written as DNA, the CDR3 is TGTGCCAGCAGCTACGGACAGGGGTATGGCTACACCTTC.

The gene calls are TRBV30 and TRBJ2-3, with D possibly TRBD1 on 7 matching bases. The V end was cut by 4 bases, the J end by 3 bases, with 14 bases between. The CDR3 spans 14 residues. The germline V gene encodes CDR1 GTSNPN and CDR2 SVGIG (reference sequence). This CDR3 reads CAWNRQGGTDTQYF. CDR3 coding DNA: TGTGCCTGGAACCGTCAGGGGGGAACAGATACGCAGTATTTT.

This clone was picked up many times. The V call is TRBV27, the J call TRBJ1-1; TRBD1 might be the D (5 bases). This CDR3 contains 15 residues. The V end lost 4 bases, the J end lost 0 bases, and 12 bases lay between the germline ends. Germline V gives CDR1 MNHEY, CDR2 SMNVEV (reference sequence). The CDR3 DNA sequence: TGTGCCAGCAGTTACCAACAGGCGATGAACACTGAAGCTTTCTTT. Amino acids: CASSYQQAMNTEAFF.

This chain joins TRBV5-3 and TRBJ2-5, with a tentative D call TRBD2 (5 bases). TRBV5-3 is recorded as an ORF, its role being uncertain. The germline V and J ends were trimmed by 9 bases and 4 bases, with 16 bases remaining between them. This CDR3 comprises 13 residues. The CDR3 is CAKTGLDLETQYF. The DNA of the CDR3 is TGTGCCAAAACCGGACTGGACTTAGAGACCCAGTACTTC.

The chain links TRBV3-1 (or the pseudogene TRBV3-2) to TRBJ1-4; TRBD1 might be the D (6 bases). Per the germline V gene, CDR1 is LGHDT and CDR2 is YNNKEL (reference sequence). Trimming took off 8 bases at V and 4 bases at J, with 11 bases between the two ends. This CDR3 spans 13 amino acids. The CDR3 coding sequence is TGTGCCAGCCGGGGACAACTTAATGAAAAACTGTTTTTT. It is translated as CASRGQLNEKLFF.

This sequence joins TRBV10-1 and TRBJ2-5; D possibly corresponds to TRBD2 (6 bases). CDR1 is WNHNN, CDR2 SYGVQD, per germline (reference sequence). V lost 4 bases and J 2 bases, leaving 14 bases between the germline ends. CDR3 length: 15 residues. The CDR3 sequence is CASSARLGGQETQYF. In DNA, the CDR3 is TGCGCCAGCAGTGCCCGTCTGGGGGGTCAAGAGACCCAGTACTTC.

This rearrangement joins TRBV19 to TRBJ2-2, with 9 bases matching TRBD2. The trim removed 4 bases at V and 7 bases at J, leaving 10 bases unmatched. Germline V CDR1 and CDR2: LNHDA, SQIVND (reference sequence). This CDR3 spans 16 amino acids. The CDR3 nucleotides are TGTGCCAGTAGTAGAGGGGGCGGGAGGGCCTTCGGGGAGCTGTTTTTT. Translating gives CASSRGGGRAFGELFF.

This chain connects TRBV25-1 to TRBJ2-2, with a possible D match to TRBD2 (5 bases). This CDR3 is built from 15 residues. Germline V gene data show CDR1 as MGHDK and CDR2 as SYGVNS. The V end lost 3 bases, the J end lost 1 base, and 9 bases lay between the germline ends. CDR3 region: CASSDEGLNTGELFF. In DNA, the CDR3 is TGTGCCAGCAGTGATGAGGGCCTGAACACCGGGGAGCTGTTTTTT.

CDR3 sequence: CASSQVNAGGGGELFF. CDR3 nucleotides: TGTGCCAGCAGCCAAGTTAATGCAGGGGGCGGCGGGGAGCTGTTTTTT. This chain joins TRBV14 and TRBJ2-2; 8 bases match TRBD1. This CDR3 spans 16 amino acids. Germline V gives CDR1 SGHDN, CDR2 FVKESK. J gave up 7 bases and V 1 base, and 8 bases lay outside the gene matches. Using reference TRBV14 and TRBJ2-2 for the parts outside the CDR3, the full variable domain is EAGVTQFPSHSVIEKGQTVTLRCDPISGHDNLYWYRRVMGKEIKFLLHFVKESKQDESGMPNNRFLAERTGGTYSTLKVQPAELEDSGVYFCASSQVNAGGGGELFFGEGSRLTVL.